There are many counts of the clone carrying this TCR beta chain. As yet, its antigen is unknown. The same CDR3 is also encoded by other DNA sequences in this sample. The CDR3 contains 12 residues. CDR1 and CDR2 from the germline V gene are SNHLY and FYNNEI. Deletions cut 6 bases from V and 5 bases from J, with 10 bases between. This specimen belongs to a study of beta chain features in type 1 diabetes. Notes on the study in general: TCRB CDR3s from Type 1 diabetes patients were moderately but significantly shorter in all four CD4+ subsets. The influence of HLA type on TCRB rearrangement stayed undetermined. Insertions were fewer and deletions more numerous at VDJ junctions in type 1 diabetes patients.

Without exception, sorted populations had purity beyond 95%. Every isolated RNA sample was fully reverse transcribed, so sequencing captured expressed TCRB transcripts. The table came from immunoSEQ multiplex PCR; TCRdb's copy has only in-frame clones and leaves some out. The sample contains about 340,000 clones, around 8.5% of which appear only once. Sequences were obtained from central memory CD4+ T cells from blood. This TCR was recovered from a man in his thirties or forties with type 1 diabetes. The chain carries TRBV2 and TRBJ2-5, with a weak D call TRBD2 (6 bases). Here the CDR3 reads CASREGLETQYF. The CDR3 region has the DNA TGTGCCAGCAGGGAGGGGTTGGAGACCCAGTACTTC.